These 23 T cell receptor beta chains originate from one sample sequenced in a study of blood T cell repertoires in COVID-19. Profiled with immunoSEQ multiplex PCR; TCRdb holds only in-frame clones, not every one. The sample records around 250,000 clones, less than 85% being singletons. Sequencing used peripheral blood. The receptors here all came from a woman between 18 and 30 years old with acute or convalescent COVID-19.

The J gene is TRBJ1-2, the V gene TRBV28; a weak D match, TRBD1 (5 bases). The CDR3 loop spans 14 amino acids. Per the germline V gene, CDR1 is MDHEN and CDR2 is SYDVKM. Trimming stripped 6 bases from V and 6 bases from J, with 17 bases between. The chain's CDR3 is CASSRSQGWDGYTF. In nucleotides, the CDR3 is TGTGCCAGCAGCAGGAGTCAGGGTTGGGATGGCTACACCTTC.

The sample holds many counts of this clone. The gene calls are TRBV27 and TRBJ2-7, with TRBD1 matching 8 bases. J gave up 2 bases and V 5 bases, and 14 bases lay outside the gene matches. Germline values: CDR1 MNHEY, CDR2 SMNVEV (reference sequence). This CDR3 has 17 amino acids. The CDR3 nucleotides are TGTGCCAGCAGTCGCTCCTCACCGGGACAGGTTCCCTACGAGCAGTACTTC. Its protein is CASSRSSPGQVPYEQYF.

J is TRBJ1-2 and V is TRBV9; the match to TRBD1 covers 8 bases. In germline, CDR1 is SGDLS, CDR2 YYNGEE. V dropped 5 bases and J dropped 7; count of bases not matched to a gene: 10. The CDR3 has 14 residues. The CDR3 DNA is TGTGCCAGCAGGCAGGGGGCTGTATTGGGTGGCTACACCTTC. It encodes CASRQGAVLGGYTF.

The chain joins TRBV7-2 to TRBJ1-2; 7 nucleotides match TRBD1. This CDR3 is built from 15 residues. Germline assignment: CDR1 SGHTA and CDR2 FQGNSA. J was trimmed by 0 bases and V by 5 bases; bases with no gene match: 6. The chain's CDR3 is CASSVGTASNYGYTF. The CDR3 DNA reads as TGTGCCAGCAGCGTTGGGACAGCCTCTAACTATGGCTACACCTTC.

The chain links TRBV6-2 or TRBV6-3 to TRBJ1-6; D possibly corresponds to TRBD1 (5 bases). CDR3 length: 16 residues. With 6 bases removed from V and 10 bases from J, the gap between germline ends came to 22 bases. In germline, CDR1 is MNHEY, CDR2 SVGEGT. The CDR3 DNA is TGTGCCAGCAGCCTCGCCGCTTTTGGGCAGGGCTCACCCCTCCACTTT. Translating it yields CASSLAAFGQGSPLHF.

The genes are TRBV6-5 and TRBJ2-3, with D hard to call. Trimming took 2 bases from V and 3 from J, leaving 6 bases between them. This CDR3 has 13 amino acids. CDR1 and CDR2 (germline): MNHEY, SVGAGI. CDR3 protein: CASSYLSTDTQYF. The CDR3, as DNA: TGTGCCAGCAGTTACCTTTCGACAGATACGCAGTATTTT.

The chain recombines TRBV5-4 with TRBJ2-7; perhaps TRBD1 as D (6 bases). Germline CDR1 is SGHNT and CDR2 is YYREEE (reference sequence). The CDR3 runs to 17 residues. V was clipped by 4 bases and J by 0 bases, with 20 bases between them. This CDR3 is CASSPWVGQPSSYEQYF. The CDR3 nucleotides are TGTGCCAGCAGCCCCTGGGTGGGACAACCGAGCTCCTACGAGCAGTACTTC.

The rearrangement uses TRBV27 and TRBJ2-3, with D perhaps TRBD2 (6 bases). The CDR3 contains 14 residues. Deletions cut 2 bases from V and 4 bases from J, with 10 bases between. Germline CDR1 MNHEY, CDR2 SMNVEV (reference sequence). CDR3 sequence reads: CASSLGGGADTQYF. CDR3 bases: TGTGCCAGCAGTTTAGGGGGAGGTGCAGATACGCAGTATTTT.

This rearrangement joins TRBV7-8 to TRBJ2-5; 10 bases agree with TRBD2. Germline assignment: CDR1 SGHVS and CDR2 FQNEAQ. This CDR3 region has 16 residues. V was pared by 5 bases and J by 5 bases, with 11 bases of the junction left unmatched. CDR3 in DNA: TGTGCCAGCAGCCCCGGACTAGCGGCAGGGGAGGAGACCCAGTACTTC. Translation gives CASSPGLAAGEETQYF.

The chain combines TRBV10-2 with TRBJ2-7, with a possible D match to TRBD1 (6 bases). Germline V lookup: CDR1 WSHSY, CDR2 SAAADI. The CDR3 sequence is 14 residues long. V dropped 0 bases and J dropped 6 bases, with 12 bases sitting between them. The CDR3 DNA follows: TGCGCCAGCAGTGAGTCTGGCAGGGGACCCGAGCAGTACTTC. It translates to CASSESGRGPEQYF.

This rearrangement joins TRBV7-2 to TRBJ2-7; 8 nucleotides line up with TRBD2. Trimming cost V 3 bases and J 6 bases; bases outside gene matches: 13. This CDR3 is built from 16 residues. Germline values: CDR1 SGHTA, CDR2 FQGNSA. The CDR3 nucleotides are TGTGCCAGCAGCTTGAGCGGGAGCGTCCGTTTTATCGAGCAGTACTTC. Amino acids: CASSLSGSVRFIEQYF. Combining the CDR3 with reference TRBV7-2 and TRBJ2-7 gives the whole variable domain GAGVSQSPSNKVTEKGKDVELRCDPISGHTALYWYRQSLGQGLEFLIYFQGNSAPDKSGLPSDRFSAERTGGSVSTLTIQRTQQEDSAVYLCASSLSGSVRFIEQYFGPGTRLTVT.

This clone was seen once. The V gene is TRBV13, the J gene TRBJ1-4, with a tentative D call TRBD1 (6 bases). The V gene's germline CDR1 is PRHDT and CDR2 FYEKMQ (reference sequence). V lost 0 bases and J lost 2, with 13 bases in between. This CDR3 comprises 17 residues. The CDR3 region is CASSLGRGARTNEKLFF. The CDR3 DNA reads as TGTGCCAGCAGCTTAGGACGGGGGGCGCGTACTAATGAAAAACTGTTTTTT.

This chain connects TRBV6-2 or TRBV6-3 to TRBJ1-6; the D gene is possibly TRBD1 (6 bases). The V gene lost 2 bases and the J gene lost 6 bases, with 11 bases spanning the gap. Germline V gene data show CDR1 as MNHEY and CDR2 as SVGEGT. CDR3 length equals 15 residues. DNA of the CDR3: TGTGCCAGCAGTTACCGGGACATGGGTAATTCACCCCTCCACTTT. This sequence encodes CASSYRDMGNSPLHF.

The rearrangement links TRBV6-6 to TRBJ2-2, with TRBD2 as a possible D gene (6 bases). V lost 8 bases, J lost 2 bases, and 15 bases lay in between. Germline V lookup: CDR1 MNHNY, CDR2 SVGAGI (reference sequence). The CDR3 is 15 amino acids. CDR3 in DNA: TGTGCCAGCCTCAACCGGGGGATTAACACCGGGGAGCTGTTTTTT. It translates to CASLNRGINTGELFF.

V gene TRBV7-2 combines with J gene TRBJ2-2; D unresolved. V was cut by 1 base and J by 6 bases, with 6 bases left in between. Germline CDR1 reads SGHTA; CDR2 reads FQGNSA. This CDR3 region has 13 residues. CDR3 in DNA: TGTGCCAGCAGCTTAGAATATTCCGGGGAGCTGTTTTTT. It specifies CASSLEYSGELFF.

The rearrangement links TRBV3-1 (or the pseudogene TRBV3-2) to TRBJ2-5; D perhaps matches TRBD2 (6 bases). Per germline, CDR1 LGHDT and CDR2 YNNKEL (reference sequence). V was trimmed by 4 bases and J by 5 bases, leaving 14 bases between them. This CDR3 comprises 14 residues. CDR3 amino acids: CASSLTGSAETQYF. The CDR3 coding sequence is TGTGCCAGCAGCCTAACCGGGAGCGCCGAGACCCAGTACTTC.

This clone was recorded a few times. The chain combines TRBV5-6 with TRBJ2-1, with 8 positions matching TRBD2. The CDR3 length is 15 residues. Per germline, CDR1 SGHDT and CDR2 YYEEEE. The V segment lost 2 bases and the J segment 7 bases; nucleotides outside the gene matches: 8. The CDR3 sequence is CASSLGGGMGNEQFF. DNA of the CDR3: TGTGCCAGCAGCTTAGGCGGGGGGATGGGGAATGAGCAGTTCTTC.

This clone was observed a handful of times. The V call is TRBV11-3, the J call TRBJ2-1, with TRBD2 matching 11 bases. Per germline, CDR1 SGHNT and CDR2 YENEEA. This CDR3 has 18 residues. The V and J ends lost 0 bases and 3 bases, in that order; junction bases with no gene match: 7. The CDR3 sequence is CASSLDQSGTSGYNEQFF. The CDR3 coding sequence is TGTGCCAGCAGCTTAGATCAAAGCGGGACTAGCGGCTACAATGAGCAGTTCTTC.

The chain combines TRBV2 with TRBJ2-1; D possibly corresponds to TRBD2 (6 bases). This CDR3 has 15 amino acids. Germline loops: CDR1 SNHLY, CDR2 FYNNEI. V lost 7 bases and J 8 bases, leaving 21 bases between the germline ends. The CDR3: CASNGVWREGDEQFF. The CDR3 DNA reads TGTGCCAGCAACGGGGTCTGGCGGGAAGGCGATGAGCAGTTCTTC.

The rearrangement joins TRBV5-1 to TRBJ2-5; 7 bases are a match to TRBD2. Per the germline V gene, CDR1 is SGHRS and CDR2 is YFSETQ. The CDR3 runs to 14 residues. V was pared by 7 bases and J by 2 bases, with 8 bases of the junction left unmatched. CDR3: CASGGGSEQETQYF. The CDR3 DNA sequence: TGCGCCAGCGGGGGAGGGTCGGAGCAAGAGACCCAGTACTTC. The full variable domain, completed using reference TRBV5-1 and TRBJ2-5, is KAGVTQTPRYLIKTRGQQVTLSCSPISGHRSVSWYQQTPGQGLQFLFEYFSETQRNKGNFPGRFSGRQFSNSRSEMNVSTLELGDSALYLCASGGGSEQETQYFGPGTRLLVL.

The rearrangement uses TRBV4-1 and TRBJ2-3; 14 bases are a match to TRBD2. J lost 2 bases, V lost 0 bases, and 16 bases had no gene match. The germline V gene has CDR1 MGHRA and CDR2 YSYEKL. There are 22 residues in the CDR3. Here the CDR3 reads CASSQDDLGLAGVAPPTDTQYF. The CDR3 DNA reads as TGCGCCAGCAGCCAAGATGATCTGGGACTAGCGGGAGTCGCGCCCCCCACAGATACGCAGTATTTT.

The rearrangement joins TRBV15 to TRBJ1-5; D may be TRBD1 (6 bases). V gave up 1 base and J gave up 2 bases, with 15 bases separating them. This CDR3 contains 17 residues. From germline, CDR1 is LNHNV and CDR2 YYDKDF (reference sequence). The CDR3 here is CATSRVAGGAGNQPQHF. CDR3 nucleotide sequence: TGTGCCACCAGCAGAGTTGCGGGGGGCGCGGGCAATCAGCCCCAGCATTTT.

A word on this clone: This may be a read error, as it is one base from a much larger clone. This rearrangement joins TRBV7-9 to TRBJ2-7, with 13 bases that match TRBD2. CDR1 and CDR2 from the germline V gene are SEHNR and FQNEAQ (reference sequence). The V and J ends lost 5 bases and 2 bases, in that order; junction bases with no gene match: 3. This CDR3 spans 15 amino acids. The CDR3 is CASSPGLAGAYEQYF. DNA for the CDR3: TGTGCCAGCAGCCCAGGACTAGCGGGAGCCTACGAGCAGTACTTC.